Below are 7 T cell receptor beta chains sequenced from a single sample in a study of blood T cell repertoires in COVID-19. Sequencing was performed with immunoSEQ multiplex PCR; in TCRdb, only in-frame clones are kept and a portion is missing. The sample consists of 250,000 to 350,000 clones, 70% to 90% of them appearing once. The material sequenced was peripheral blood. The receptors were gathered from a human donor with COVID-19, enrolled during active disease. The donor label of this sample is uncertain.

The rearrangement links TRBV18 to TRBJ1-2, with 10 bases matching TRBD1. CDR1 is KGHSH, CDR2 LQKENI, per germline. The CDR3 sequence is 15 residues long. V lost 3 bases and J lost 2; bases outside the gene matches: 3. CDR3 DNA: TGTGCCAGCTCACCGACAGGGGGCTTAAACTATGGCTACACCTTC. Translated: CASSPTGGLNYGYTF.

The chain carries TRBV19 and TRBJ2-2, with 7 bases identical to TRBD1. Germline CDR1 LNHDA, CDR2 SQIVND (reference sequence). The CDR3 totals 14 residues. Trimming at V came to 5 bases and at J to 4 bases, leaving 4 bases not matched to a gene. CDR3 region: CASSLTGPTGELFF. The CDR3, as DNA: TGTGCCAGTAGTTTGACAGGGCCCACCGGGGAGCTGTTTTTT.

The gene calls are TRBV2 and TRBJ2-1; 7 positions match TRBD1. Looked up from germline, CDR1 is SNHLY and CDR2 is FYNNEI. Trimming cost V 9 bases and J 8 bases; bases outside gene matches: 4. The CDR3 consists of 11 residues. The chain's CDR3 is CASDRDDEQFF. CDR3 nucleotides: TGTGCCAGTGACAGGGACGATGAGCAGTTCTTC.

J is TRBJ1-1 and V is TRBV11-2; D not resolved. CDR3 length equals 11 residues. V was trimmed by 9 bases and J by 8 bases, leaving 13 bases between them. Germline values: CDR1 SGHAT, CDR2 FQNNGV. CDR3 nucleotides: TGTGCCAGTGGAAGCGGGCTCGAAGCTTTCTTT. This encodes CASGSGLEAFF.

V usage is TRBV30 and J usage is TRBJ1-2; TRBD1 is a possible D gene (6 bases). The length of the CDR3 is 13 residues. The germline CDR1 and CDR2 sequences are GTSNPN and SVGIG (reference sequence). V gave up 3 bases and J gave up 4 bases, with 12 bases separating them. The CDR3 region is CAWSPDRVYGYTF. As DNA, the CDR3 is TGTGCCTGGAGCCCGGACAGAGTCTATGGCTACACCTTC.

This clone was recorded only once. The V call is TRBV7-9, the J call TRBJ2-7; 14 positions agree with TRBD2. There are 18 residues in the CDR3. V was pared by 3 bases and J by 5 bases, with 12 bases of the junction left unmatched. Germline CDR1 is SEHNR and CDR2 is FQNEAQ (reference sequence). CDR3 sequence (DNA): TGTGCCAGCAGCTTCATTATGGGACTAGCGGGAGTTCGTGACGAGCAGTACTTC. Amino acids: CASSFIMGLAGVRDEQYF.

The chain recombines TRBV5-1 with TRBJ1-1; TRBD1 aligns across 9 bases. The germline V gene has CDR1 SGHRS and CDR2 YFSETQ. V shed 4 bases, J shed 4 bases, and the junction held 5 bases outside the gene matches. The CDR3 has 14 residues. This CDR3 reads CASSPDRGSTEAFF. The CDR3, as DNA: TGCGCCAGCAGCCCAGACAGGGGGAGCACTGAAGCTTTCTTT.